This T cell receptor (beta chain) is from a study of Graves' ophthalmopathy and Graves' hyperthyroidism (dated by TCRdb to the late 2010s). In terms of the full investigation: Peripheral blood was collected at initial diagnosis, before any treatment. In roughly 6 hyperthyroidism patients, the T-cell repertoire of thyroid tissue was compared with the T-cell repertoire of blood. To explore V-J signatures distinguishing ophthalmopathy from hyperthyroidism, a discovery set of about a hundred patients (fewer than 45 ophthalmopathy, 57 stable hyperthyroidism) was enrolled. To tell Graves' ophthalmopathy apart from Graves' hyperthyroidism, and to predict which patients would progress to ophthalmopathy, the study relied on TCR beta repertoire signatures. After sampling, hyperthyroidism patients received methimazole starting at 30 mg daily, and ophthalmopathy patients received high-dose intravenous methylprednisolone. The independent validation cohort included some 19 hyperthyroidism patients plus 17 patients who later progressed from hyperthyroidism to ophthalmopathy. In total, around 140 blood samples were TCR-sequenced: approximately 42 ophthalmopathy, some 80 hyperthyroidism and about 17 hyperthyroidism-to-ophthalmopathy patients. Overall study results and their limits: Most expanded thyroid clonotypes with frequency above 0.001 were also detected in blood, suggesting blood repertoires may reflect the thyroid immune response. No statistical method was used to predetermine the sample size, and group allocation was not hidden from the investigators. In cross-validation, the 13-signature model distinguished ophthalmopathy from stable hyperthyroidism with about 89% sensitivity and over 81% specificity, while in the test set the corresponding values were around 79% and 71%. In validation, the model predicted ophthalmopathy progression with less than 71% sensitivity and roughly 72% specificity; approximately 12 predicted patients were CT-confirmed with GO in a median of approximately 6.5 months.

Many counts were recorded for this clonotype. No antigen is known for it. The input lacks base qualities; no much larger clone sits a single base away. The ophthalmopathy patients had moderately to severely active disease, with a Clinical Activity Score of 3 or higher, a NOSPECS grade of 4 or higher, and a disease duration of less than 3 months. Patients with other autoimmune diseases, uncontrolled infections, pregnancy or lactation were excluded. Clinical symptoms, serum thyroxine, TRAb, thyroid ultrasound and orbital computed tomography formed the basis of the diagnosis. Using Ficoll-Paque density gradient centrifugation, PBMCs were isolated from approximately 11 ml of fresh peripheral blood. Total RNA was extracted using Trizol reagent, and RNA quality was checked on an Agilent 2100 Bioanalyzer. CDR1 and CDR2, per the germline V gene, are ENHRY and SYGVKD. The CDR3 numbers 13 residues from cysteine through phenylalanine. Just the 39-base CDR3 DNA is kept, in frame starting at base 1. Relative to germline, V is 10 bases shorter and J is 1 base shorter, with 13 bases between their ends.

For repertoire sequencing, TCR beta CDR3 regions were amplified from RNA transcripts. HTBI primers and the Qiagen OneStep RT-PCR kit were used in a first-round RT-PCR, which was followed by a second-round multiplex PCR, size selection and purification. Libraries were sequenced paired-end with 100 bp reads on an Illumina HiSeq2000. The source study handled its data this way. SOAPnuke was used for read processing, and reads with adapters, uncalled bases, a mean Phred below 15, or no exact constant-primer or identifier match were discarded. High-quality paired reads were merged with COPE v1.2.5. Clonotypes were defined as unique nucleotide sequences and were aligned to IMGT TRB V, D and J references using MiTCR v1.1. Analysis was restricted to V-J combinations with a frequency above 0.0001, which covered roughly 99% of repertoires. A TCR clonal expansion and chaos score per V-J combination was defined as the ratio of F50 clonal expansion to chaos observed in the TCRdist matrix. Welch's t-statistics and random forest were used to narrow the features down to roughly twelve V-J combinations, which were then fed into a naive Bayes classifier. Thyroid-blood repertoire similarity was quantified with the Morisita-Horn index. The public reads were reanalyzed by TCRdb: fastp trimming at Q25, MiXCR alignment, in-frame beta chains only. Each entry merges the rows of one CDR3 protein and shows their most common DNA and genes. These V and J calls are TCRdb output, not the study's own analysis. The sample records hundreds of thousands of distinct CDR3 sequences, about 44% of which are singletons. Of the sample, 44% is held by the ten largest clones.

The receptor's source is an adult man with Graves' ophthalmopathy. Recombination joined TRBV10-3 with TRBJ1-1, with TRBD1 tentatively as D gene (5 bases match). Sequencing input: peripheral blood. The CDR3: CATSHTGNTEAFF. The sequenced DNA: TGTGCCACCAGCCACACAGGGAACACTGAAGCTTTCTTT.